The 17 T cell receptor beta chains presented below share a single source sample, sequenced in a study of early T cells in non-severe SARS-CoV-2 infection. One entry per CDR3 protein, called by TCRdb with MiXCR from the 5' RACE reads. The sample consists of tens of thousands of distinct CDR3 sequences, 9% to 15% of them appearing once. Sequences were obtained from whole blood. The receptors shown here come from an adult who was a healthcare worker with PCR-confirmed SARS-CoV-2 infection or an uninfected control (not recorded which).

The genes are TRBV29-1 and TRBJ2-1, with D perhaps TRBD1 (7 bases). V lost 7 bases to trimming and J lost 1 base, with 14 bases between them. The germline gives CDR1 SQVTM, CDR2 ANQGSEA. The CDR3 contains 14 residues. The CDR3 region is CSGGGTASYNEQFF. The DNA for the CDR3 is TGCAGCGGTGGGGGGACAGCGTCCTACAATGAGCAGTTCTTC.

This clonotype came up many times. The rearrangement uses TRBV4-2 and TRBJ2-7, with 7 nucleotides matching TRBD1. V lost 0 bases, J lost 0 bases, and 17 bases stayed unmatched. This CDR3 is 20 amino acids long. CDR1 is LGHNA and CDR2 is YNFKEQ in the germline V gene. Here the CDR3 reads CASSQEGAGGGSTSSYEQYF. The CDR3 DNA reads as TGTGCCAGCAGCCAAGAAGGGGCAGGGGGTGGCTCCACTAGCTCCTACGAGCAGTACTTC.

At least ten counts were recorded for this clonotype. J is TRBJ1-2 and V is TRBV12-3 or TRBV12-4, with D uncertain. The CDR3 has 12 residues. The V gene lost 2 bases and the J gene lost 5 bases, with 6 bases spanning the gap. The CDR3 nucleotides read TGTGCCAGCAGTTTATCACAGTATGGCTACACCTTC. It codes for CASSLSQYGYTF.

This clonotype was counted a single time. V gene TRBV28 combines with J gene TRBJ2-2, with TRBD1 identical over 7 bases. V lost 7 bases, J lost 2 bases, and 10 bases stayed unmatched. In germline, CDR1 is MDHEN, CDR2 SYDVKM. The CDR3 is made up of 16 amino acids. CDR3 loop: CASNPQDRRNTGELFF. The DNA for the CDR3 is TGTGCCAGCAACCCACAGGACAGGCGAAACACCGGGGAGCTGTTTTTT.

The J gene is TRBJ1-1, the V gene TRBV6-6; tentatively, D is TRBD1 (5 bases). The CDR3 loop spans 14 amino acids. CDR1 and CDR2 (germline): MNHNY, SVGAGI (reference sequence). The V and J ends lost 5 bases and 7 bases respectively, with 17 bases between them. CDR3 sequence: CASSQYRTLVEAFF. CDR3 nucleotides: TGTGCCAGCAGTCAGTATCGGACACTCGTTGAAGCTTTCTTT.

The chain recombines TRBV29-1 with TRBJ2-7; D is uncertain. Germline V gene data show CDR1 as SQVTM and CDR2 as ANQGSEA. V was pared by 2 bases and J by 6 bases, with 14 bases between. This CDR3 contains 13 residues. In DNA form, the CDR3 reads TGCAGCGTTGAATCCCCCTTGGTCTCCGAGCAGTACTTC. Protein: CSVESPLVSEQYF.

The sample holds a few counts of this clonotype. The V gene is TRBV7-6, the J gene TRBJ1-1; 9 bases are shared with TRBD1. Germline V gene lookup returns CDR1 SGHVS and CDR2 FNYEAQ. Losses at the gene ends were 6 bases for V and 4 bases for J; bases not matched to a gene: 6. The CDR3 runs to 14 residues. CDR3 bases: TGTGCCAGCAGTTTGGGACAGGGTAGCACTGAAGCTTTCTTT. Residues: CASSLGQGSTEAFF.

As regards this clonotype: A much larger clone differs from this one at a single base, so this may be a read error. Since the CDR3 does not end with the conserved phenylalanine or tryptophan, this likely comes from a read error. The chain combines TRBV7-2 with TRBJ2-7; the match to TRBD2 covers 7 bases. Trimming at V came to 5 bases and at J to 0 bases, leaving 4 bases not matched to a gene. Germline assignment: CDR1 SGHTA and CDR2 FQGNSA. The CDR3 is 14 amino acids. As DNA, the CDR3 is TGTGCCAGCAGCCTCGGACTAGACTCCTACGAGCAGTACTCC. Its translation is CASSLGLDSYEQYS.

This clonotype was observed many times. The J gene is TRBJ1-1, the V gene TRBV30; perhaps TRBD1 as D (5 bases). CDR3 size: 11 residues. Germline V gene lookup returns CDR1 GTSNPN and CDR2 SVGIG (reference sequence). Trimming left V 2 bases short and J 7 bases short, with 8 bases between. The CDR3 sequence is CAWSRRDEAFF. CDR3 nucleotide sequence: TGTGCCTGGAGTCGCAGGGATGAAGCTTTCTTT.

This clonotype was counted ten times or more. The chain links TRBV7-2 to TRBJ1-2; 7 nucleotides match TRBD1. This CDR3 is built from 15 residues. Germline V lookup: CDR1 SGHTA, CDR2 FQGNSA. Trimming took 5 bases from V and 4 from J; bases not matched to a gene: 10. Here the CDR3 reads CASSPQGGQTYGYTF. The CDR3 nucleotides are TGTGCCAGCAGCCCTCAAGGGGGACAGACCTATGGCTACACCTTC.

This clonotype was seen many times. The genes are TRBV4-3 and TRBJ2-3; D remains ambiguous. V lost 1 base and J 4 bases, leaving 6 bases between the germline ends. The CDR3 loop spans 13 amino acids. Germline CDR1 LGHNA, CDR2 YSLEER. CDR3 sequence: CASSQGSADTQYF. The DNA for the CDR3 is TGCGCCAGCAGCCAAGGCTCAGCAGATACGCAGTATTTT.

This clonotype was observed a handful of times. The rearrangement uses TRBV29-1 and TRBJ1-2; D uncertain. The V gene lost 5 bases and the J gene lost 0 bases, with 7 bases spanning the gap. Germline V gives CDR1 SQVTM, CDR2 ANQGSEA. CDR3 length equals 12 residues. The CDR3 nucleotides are TGCAGCGTTATAGCGGCTAACTATGGCTACACCTTC. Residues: CSVIAANYGYTF.

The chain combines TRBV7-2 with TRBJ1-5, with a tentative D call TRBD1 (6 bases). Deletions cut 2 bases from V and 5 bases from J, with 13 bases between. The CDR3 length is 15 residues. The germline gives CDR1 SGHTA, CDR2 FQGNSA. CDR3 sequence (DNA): TGTGCCAGCAGCTTACGGGGGGCAGGGGATCAGCCCCAGCATTTT. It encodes CASSLRGAGDQPQHF.

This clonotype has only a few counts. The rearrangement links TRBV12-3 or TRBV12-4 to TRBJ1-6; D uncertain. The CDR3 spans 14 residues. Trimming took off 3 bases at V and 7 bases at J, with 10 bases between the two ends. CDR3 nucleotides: TGTGCCAGCAGTTTTAACAGCCTAAATTCACCCCTCCACTTT. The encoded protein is CASSFNSLNSPLHF.

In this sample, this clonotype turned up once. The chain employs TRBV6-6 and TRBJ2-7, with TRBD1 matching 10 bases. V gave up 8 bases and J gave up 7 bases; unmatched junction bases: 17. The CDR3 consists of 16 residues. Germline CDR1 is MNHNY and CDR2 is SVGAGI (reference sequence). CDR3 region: CASALTPGQGKAEQYF. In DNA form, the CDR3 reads TGTGCCAGCGCGCTTACTCCGGGACAGGGGAAAGCGGAGCAGTACTTC.

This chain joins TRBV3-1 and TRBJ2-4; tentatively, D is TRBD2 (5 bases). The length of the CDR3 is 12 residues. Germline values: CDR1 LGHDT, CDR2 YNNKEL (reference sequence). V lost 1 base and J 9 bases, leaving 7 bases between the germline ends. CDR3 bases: TGTGCCAGCAGCCAAGTTCGGGGCATTCAGTACTTC. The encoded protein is CASSQVRGIQYF.

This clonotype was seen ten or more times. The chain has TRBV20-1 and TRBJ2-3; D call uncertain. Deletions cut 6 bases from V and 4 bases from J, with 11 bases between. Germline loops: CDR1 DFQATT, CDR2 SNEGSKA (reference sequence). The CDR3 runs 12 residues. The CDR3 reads CSATDRADTQYF. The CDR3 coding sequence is TGCAGTGCGACGGACCGGGCAGATACGCAGTATTTT.